Listed here is a single TCR beta chain. As originally analysed: Amplification with reference gene primers provided the estimates of nucleated cell counts. Some clones are missing from TCRdb's copy, which holds only in-frame ones; the method was immunoSEQ multiplex PCR. V and J calls and clone size come straight from that table; D and trimming were deduced from the DNA. The sample has about 420,000 clones; approximately 90% are singletons. Seattle-derived patients entered the study during active infection and were followed longitudinally. The source of the sample is a study of blood T cell repertoires in COVID-19. Study background: Sites across the United States, Italy and Spain contributed samples from acute and convalescent COVID-19.

V dropped 5 bases and J dropped 13; count of bases not matched to a gene: 9. Germline values: CDR1 GTSNPN, CDR2 SVGIG (reference sequence). The CDR3 has 11 amino acids. The TCR comes from a man younger than 35 with COVID-19, enrolled during active disease. The chain has TRBV30 and TRBJ1-1; TRBD1 matches at 8 bases. Sequenced: peripheral blood. The CDR3 reads CAWARTGGNFF. The CDR3 nucleotides read TGTGCCTGGGCCCGTACAGGGGGAAATTTCTTT.